This T cell receptor (beta chain) was documented in a study of spatial heterogeneity in lung cancer. Findings of the study overall: The appearance of ubiquitous expanded tumor TCRs in blood was greater at resection than follow-up.

This clonotype was detected only a few times. Its specificity is unknown. Every cDNA TCR molecule received its own unique molecular identifier. TCRdb reprocessed the 5' RACE reads with MiXCR, giving one entry per CDR3 protein. Counted here are approximately 44,000 distinct CDR3 sequences, roughly 15% occurring once; the ten biggest clones make up around three fifths. Indicated time point: sample taken at primary tumor resection. Whole RNA from tumor, nontumor lung or frozen PBMC was sequenced unsorted. Donation came from around 72 patients with untreated early-stage non-small cell lung cancer. The CDR3 runs 13 residues. Trimming cost V 2 bases and J 3 bases, with 8 bases left between them.

The V and J genes are TRBV12-3 or TRBV12-4 and TRBJ2-7; D remains ambiguous. The origin of this receptor is a male donor with early-stage non-small cell lung cancer. The sequenced sample was PBMCs, obtained at surgery. CDR3 sequence reads: CASSLTIRYEQYF. The CDR3 region has the DNA TGTGCCAGCAGTTTAACAATTCGCTACGAGCAGTACTTC.